This T cell receptor beta chain was sequenced for a study of blood T cells in healthy people across ages. Together with a sample-barcoded 5' primer, a J-beta primer mix was included in a second PCR lasting 7 to 11 cycles. Each CDR3 protein gets one entry after TCRdb re-called the 5' RACE reads with MiXCR. The data hold 1.5 million to 2 million distinct CDR3 sequences, with about 49% observed a single time. This clonotype was seen only a few times. The antigen remains unidentified. The study's findings and limits: Age showed a roughly linear inverse relationship with TCR beta diversity per million T cells.

Deletions cut 2 bases from V and 0 bases from J, with 8 bases between. Germline V gene data show CDR1 as SGHVS and CDR2 as FNYEAQ. This CDR3 is built from 15 residues. The TCR was taken from a woman aged 40 to 50 in good health. The sample was blood. J is TRBJ1-5 and V is TRBV7-6, with unresolved D. CDR3 coding DNA: TGTGCCAGCAGCTTAAGGGCGGATAGCAATCAGCCCCAGCATTTT. Translated, it gives CASSLRADSNQPQHF.